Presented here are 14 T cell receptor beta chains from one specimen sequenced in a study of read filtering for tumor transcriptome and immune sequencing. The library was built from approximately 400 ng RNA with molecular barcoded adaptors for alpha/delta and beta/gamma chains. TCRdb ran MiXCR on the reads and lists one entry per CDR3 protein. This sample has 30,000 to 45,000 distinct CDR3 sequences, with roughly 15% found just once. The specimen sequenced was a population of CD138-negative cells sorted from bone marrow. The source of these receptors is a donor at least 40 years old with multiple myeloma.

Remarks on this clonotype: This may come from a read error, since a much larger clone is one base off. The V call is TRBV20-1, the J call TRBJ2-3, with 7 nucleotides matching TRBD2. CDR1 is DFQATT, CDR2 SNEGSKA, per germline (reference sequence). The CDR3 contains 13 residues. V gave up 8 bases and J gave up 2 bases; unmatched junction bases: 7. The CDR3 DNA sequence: TGCAGTCCCCTAGCGGAGCACACAGATACGCAGTATTTT. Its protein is CSPLAEHTDTQYF.

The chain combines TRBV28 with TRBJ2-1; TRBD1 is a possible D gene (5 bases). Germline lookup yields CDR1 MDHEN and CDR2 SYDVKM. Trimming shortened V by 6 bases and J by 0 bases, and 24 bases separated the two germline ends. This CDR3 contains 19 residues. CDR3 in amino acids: CASREALSQGPYSYNEQFF. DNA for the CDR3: TGTGCCAGCAGAGAAGCCCTCAGCCAGGGCCCCTACTCCTACAATGAGCAGTTCTTC.

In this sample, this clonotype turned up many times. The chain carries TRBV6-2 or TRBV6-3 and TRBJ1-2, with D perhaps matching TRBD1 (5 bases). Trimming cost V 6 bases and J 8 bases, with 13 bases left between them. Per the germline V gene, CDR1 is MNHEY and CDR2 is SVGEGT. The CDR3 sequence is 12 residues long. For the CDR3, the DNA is TGTGCCAGCAGATCAGGGAGATACGGCTACACCTTC. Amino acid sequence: CASRSGRYGYTF.

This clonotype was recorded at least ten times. The CDR3 here is CSVGMGNNQPQHF. As DNA, the CDR3 is TGCAGCGTTGGTATGGGAAATAATCAGCCCCAGCATTTT. This chain connects TRBV29-1 to TRBJ1-5; D is undetermined. Trimming pared 4 bases from V and 4 bases from J, leaving 11 bases between. CDR1 and CDR2 (germline): SQVTM, ANQGSEA. The CDR3 spans 13 residues.

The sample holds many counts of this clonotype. The CDR3: CASSFRGTEAFF. CDR3 DNA: TGTGCCAGCAGTTTTAGAGGCACTGAAGCTTTCTTT. The V gene is TRBV28, the J gene TRBJ1-1; no clear D gene. Germline values: CDR1 MDHEN, CDR2 SYDVKM. The CDR3 is made up of 12 amino acids. Trimming left V 3 bases short and J 4 bases short, with 6 bases between. Full variable domain (missing parts from reference TRBV28 and TRBJ1-1): DVKVTQSSRYLVKRTGEKVFLECVQDMDHENMFWYRQDPGLGLRLIYFSYDVKMKEKGDIPEGYSVSREKKERFSLILESASTNQTSMYLCASSFRGTEAFFGQGTRLTVV.

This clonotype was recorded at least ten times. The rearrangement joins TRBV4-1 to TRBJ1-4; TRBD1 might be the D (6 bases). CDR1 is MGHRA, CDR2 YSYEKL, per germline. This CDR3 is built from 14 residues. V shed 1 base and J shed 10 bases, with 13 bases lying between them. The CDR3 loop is CASSQGTGTVKLFF. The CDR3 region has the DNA TGCGCCAGCAGCCAAGGCACAGGGACGGTAAAACTGTTTTTT.

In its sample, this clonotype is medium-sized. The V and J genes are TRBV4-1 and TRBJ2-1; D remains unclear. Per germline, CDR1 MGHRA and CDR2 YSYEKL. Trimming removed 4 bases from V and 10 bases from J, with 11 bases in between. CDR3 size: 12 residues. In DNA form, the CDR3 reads TGCGCCAGCAGCCCGGACCACACAGAGCAGTTCTTC. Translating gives CASSPDHTEQFF.

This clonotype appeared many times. The DNA for the CDR3 is TGTGCCAGTGCGTGGGGGAGCTCCTACAATGAGCAGTTCTTC. It codes for CASAWGSSYNEQFF. The chain has TRBV19 and TRBJ2-1; either TRBD1 or TRBD2 may supply D (5 bases each). V was trimmed by 8 bases and J by 0 bases, leaving 11 bases between them. CDR1 is LNHDA and CDR2 is SQIVND in the germline V gene (reference sequence). This CDR3 has 14 residues.

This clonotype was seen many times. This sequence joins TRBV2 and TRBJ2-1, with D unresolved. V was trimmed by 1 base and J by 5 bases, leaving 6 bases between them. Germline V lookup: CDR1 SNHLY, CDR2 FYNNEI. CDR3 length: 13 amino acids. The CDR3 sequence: CASSEDYNNEQFF. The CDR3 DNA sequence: TGTGCCAGCAGTGAAGATTACAACAATGAGCAGTTCTTC.

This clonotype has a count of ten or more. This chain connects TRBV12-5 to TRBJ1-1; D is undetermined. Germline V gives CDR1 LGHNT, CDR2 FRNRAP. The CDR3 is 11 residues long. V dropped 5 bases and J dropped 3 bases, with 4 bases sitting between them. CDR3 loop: CASGLDTEAFF. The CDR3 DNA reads TGTGCTAGTGGTCTGGACACTGAAGCTTTCTTT.

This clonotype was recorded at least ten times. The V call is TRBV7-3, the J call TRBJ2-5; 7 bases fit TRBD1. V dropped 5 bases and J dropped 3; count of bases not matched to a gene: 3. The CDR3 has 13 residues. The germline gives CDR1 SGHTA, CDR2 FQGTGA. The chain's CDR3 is CASSRDRKETQYF. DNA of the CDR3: TGTGCCAGCAGCAGGGACAGAAAAGAGACCCAGTACTTC. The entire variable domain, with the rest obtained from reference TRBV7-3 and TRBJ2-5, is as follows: GAGVSQTPSNKVTEKGKYVELRCDPISGHTALYWYRQSLGQGPEFLIYFQGTGAADDSGLPNDRFFAVRPEGSVSTLKIQRTERGDSAVYLCASSRDRKETQYFGPGTRLLVL.

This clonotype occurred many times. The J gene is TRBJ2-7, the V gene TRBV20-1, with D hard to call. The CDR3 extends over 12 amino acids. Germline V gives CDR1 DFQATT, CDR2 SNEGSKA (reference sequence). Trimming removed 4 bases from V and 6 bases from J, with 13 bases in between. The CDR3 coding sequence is TGCAGTGCTACCCTTAATAACGGCGAGCAGTACTTC. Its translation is CSATLNNGEQYF.

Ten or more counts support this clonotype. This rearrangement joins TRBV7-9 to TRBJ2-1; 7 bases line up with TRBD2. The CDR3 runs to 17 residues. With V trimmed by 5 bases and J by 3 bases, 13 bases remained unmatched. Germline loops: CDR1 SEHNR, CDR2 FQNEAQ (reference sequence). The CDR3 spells CASSLTSDSGFYNEQFF. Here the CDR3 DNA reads TGTGCCAGCAGCCTTACGAGTGATAGCGGGTTCTACAATGAGCAGTTCTTC.

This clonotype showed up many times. This CDR3 reads CASSADRVTYEQYF. In DNA, the CDR3 is TGTGCCAGCAGTGCAGACAGGGTTACCTACGAGCAGTACTTC. J is TRBJ2-7 and V is TRBV6-1; 7 bases map to TRBD1. V gave up 4 bases and J gave up 2 bases; unmatched junction bases: 5. The CDR3 has 14 residues. The germline V gene encodes CDR1 MNHNS and CDR2 SASEGT.